Following are 8 T cell receptor beta chains from one sample sequenced in a study of T cell responses to AZD1222 COVID-19 vaccine. This table comes from immunoSEQ multiplex PCR, and its TCRdb copy is limited to in-frame clones, with some not included. Among about 100,000 clones listed, 88% were seen once. This specimen consisted of peripheral blood, obtained on day 0 of AZD1222 vaccination. Every receptor here comes from an adult in good health.

The chain carries TRBV30 and TRBJ1-1; no clear D. Between the trimmed V and J ends, which lost 4 bases and 3 bases, there was a span of 12 bases. Germline V gives CDR1 GTSNPN, CDR2 SVGIG (reference sequence). CDR3 length equals 13 residues. The CDR3 loop reads CAWKRDRDTEAFF. CDR3 bases: TGTGCCTGGAAAAGGGATAGGGACACTGAAGCTTTCTTT.

The chain has TRBV5-1 and TRBJ2-5, with TRBD1 as a possible D gene (6 bases). The CDR3 covers 13 residues. Germline V gene data show CDR1 as SGHRS and CDR2 as YFSETQ. Trimming took 3 bases from V and 5 from J, leaving 11 bases between them. Here the CDR3 reads CASSSDRPETQYF. The CDR3 DNA is TGCGCCAGCAGCTCAGACAGGCCGGAGACCCAGTACTTC.

J is TRBJ2-7 and V is TRBV29-1; D perhaps matches TRBD1 (6 bases). CDR1 and CDR2 (germline): SQVTM, ANQGSEA. Deletions cut 1 base from V and 1 base from J, with 14 bases between. The CDR3 loop spans 15 amino acids. The CDR3 nucleotides read TGCAGCGTTGAAGTGCATTCAGGGGAGTCCTACGAGCAGTACTTC. This gives the protein CSVEVHSGESYEQYF.

This chain joins TRBV28 and TRBJ2-2; tentatively, D is TRBD1 (5 bases). Trimming cost V 7 bases and J 1 base, with 10 bases left between them. The germline gives CDR1 MDHEN, CDR2 SYDVKM. The CDR3 totals 14 residues. DNA of the CDR3: TGTGCCAGCACTAGGACAATGAACACCGGGGAGCTGTTTTTT. This gives the protein CASTRTMNTGELFF.

This chain uses TRBV27 with TRBJ2-7; D might be TRBD1 (5 bases). Trimming removed 4 bases at V and 2 bases at J, with 12 bases between. The V gene's germline CDR1 is MNHEY and CDR2 SMNVEV (reference sequence). This CDR3 is built from 14 residues. In nucleotides, the CDR3 is TGTGCCAGCAGTTCAGGGATGAGTCCCTACGAGCAGTACTTC. Translating gives CASSSGMSPYEQYF.

The genes are TRBV14 and TRBJ2-1, with D perhaps given as TRBD1 or TRBD2 (5 bases each). Per the germline V gene, CDR1 is SGHDN and CDR2 is FVKESK. With 6 bases removed from V and 7 bases from J, the gap between germline ends came to 19 bases. The CDR3 runs to 15 residues. CDR3 protein: CASSTFRGAINEQFF. The CDR3 nucleotides read TGTGCCAGCAGTACCTTTAGGGGAGCCATAAATGAGCAGTTCTTC. Supplemented by reference TRBV14 and TRBJ2-1, the full variable domain reads EAGVTQFPSHSVIEKGQTVTLRCDPISGHDNLYWYRRVMGKEIKFLLHFVKESKQDESGMPNNRFLAERTGGTYSTLKVQPAELEDSGVYFCASSTFRGAINEQFFGPGTRLTVL.

This rearrangement joins TRBV27 to TRBJ2-7, with TRBD2 matching over 7 bases. Germline V gene data show CDR1 as MNHEY and CDR2 as SMNVEV (reference sequence). Germline trimming cut 6 bases from V and 4 bases from J; bases unmatched to any gene: 9. The CDR3 has 14 amino acids. In DNA, the CDR3 is TGTGCCAGCAGCACGGGGACTAAGATTTACGAGCAGTACTTC. This translates into CASSTGTKIYEQYF.

V usage is TRBV20-1 and J usage is TRBJ1-1; D unclear. Germline V gene sequence: CDR1 DFQATT, CDR2 SNEGSKA (reference sequence). The length of the CDR3 is 10 residues. Trimming shortened V by 2 bases and J by 7 bases, and 5 bases separated the two germline ends. DNA for the CDR3: TGCAGTGCTAGACGGGGTGAAGCTTTCTTT. Translated, it gives CSARRGEAFF.